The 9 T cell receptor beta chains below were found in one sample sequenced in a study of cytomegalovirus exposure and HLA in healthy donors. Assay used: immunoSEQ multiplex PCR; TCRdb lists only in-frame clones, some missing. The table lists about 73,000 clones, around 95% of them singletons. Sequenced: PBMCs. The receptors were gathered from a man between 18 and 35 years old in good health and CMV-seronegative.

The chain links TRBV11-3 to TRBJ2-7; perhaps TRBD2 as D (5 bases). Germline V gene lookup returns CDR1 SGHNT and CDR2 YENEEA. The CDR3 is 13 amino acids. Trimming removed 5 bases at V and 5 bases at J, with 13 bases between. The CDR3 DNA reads TGTGCCAGCAGCCCATCGGGGAGCCACGAGCAGTACTTC. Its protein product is CASSPSGSHEQYF.

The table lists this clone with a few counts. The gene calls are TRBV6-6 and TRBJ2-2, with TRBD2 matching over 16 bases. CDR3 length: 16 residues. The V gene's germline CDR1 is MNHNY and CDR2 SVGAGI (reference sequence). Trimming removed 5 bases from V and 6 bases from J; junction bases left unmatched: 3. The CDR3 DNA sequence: TGTGCCAGCAGTCCGGGACTAGCGGGGGGGCCCGGGGAGCTGTTTTTT. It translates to CASSPGLAGGPGELFF.

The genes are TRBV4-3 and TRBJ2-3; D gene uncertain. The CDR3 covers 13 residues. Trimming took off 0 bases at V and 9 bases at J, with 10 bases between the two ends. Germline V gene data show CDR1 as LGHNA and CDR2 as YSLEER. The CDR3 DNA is TGCGCCAGCAGCCAAGAGTTCCCTTCCACGCAGTATTTT. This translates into CASSQEFPSTQYF.

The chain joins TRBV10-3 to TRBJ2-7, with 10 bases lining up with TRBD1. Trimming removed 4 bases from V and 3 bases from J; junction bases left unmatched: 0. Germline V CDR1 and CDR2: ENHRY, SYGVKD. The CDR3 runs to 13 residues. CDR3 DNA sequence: TGTGCCATCAGTGGGACAGGGGGCTACGAGCAGTACTTC. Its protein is CAISGTGGYEQYF.

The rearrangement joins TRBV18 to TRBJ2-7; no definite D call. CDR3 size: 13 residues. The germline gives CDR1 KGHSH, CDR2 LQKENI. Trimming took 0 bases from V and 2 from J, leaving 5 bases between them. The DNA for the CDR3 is TGTGCCAGCTCACCACCGTCCGCCTACGAGCAGTACTTC. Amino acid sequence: CASSPPSAYEQYF. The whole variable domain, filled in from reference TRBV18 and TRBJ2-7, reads NAGVMQNPRHLVRRRGQEARLRCSPMKGHSHVYWYRQLPEEGLKFMVYLQKENIIDESGMPKERFSAEFPKEGPSILRIQQVVRGDSAAYFCASSPPSAYEQYFGPGTRLTVT.

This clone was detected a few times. The CDR3 loop is CASSVGTANTEAFF. In nucleotides, the CDR3 is TGCGCCAGCAGCGTGGGGACAGCGAACACTGAAGCTTTCTTT. The chain has TRBV5-1 and TRBJ1-1, with 7 bases matching TRBD1. With V trimmed by 4 bases and J by 1 base, 4 bases remained unmatched. Germline V gene data show CDR1 as SGHRS and CDR2 as YFSETQ. The CDR3 runs 14 residues. Full variable domain (remainder filled in from reference TRBV5-1 and TRBJ1-1): KAGVTQTPRYLIKTRGQQVTLSCSPISGHRSVSWYQQTPGQGLQFLFEYFSETQRNKGNFPGRFSGRQFSNSRSEMNVSTLELGDSALYLCASSVGTANTEAFFGQGTRLTVV.

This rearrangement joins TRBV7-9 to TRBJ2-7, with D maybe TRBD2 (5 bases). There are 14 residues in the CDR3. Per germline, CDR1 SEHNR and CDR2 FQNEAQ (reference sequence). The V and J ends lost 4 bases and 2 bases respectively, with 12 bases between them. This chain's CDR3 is CASSSPGLTYEQYF. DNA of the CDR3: TGTGCCAGCAGCTCGCCGGGGTTAACCTACGAGCAGTACTTC.

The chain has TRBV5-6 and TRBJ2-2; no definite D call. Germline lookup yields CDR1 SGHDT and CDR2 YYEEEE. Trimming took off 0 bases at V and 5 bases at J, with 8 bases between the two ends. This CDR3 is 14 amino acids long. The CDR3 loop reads CASSLVHLTGELFF. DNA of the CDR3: TGTGCCAGCAGCTTGGTTCACCTAACCGGGGAGCTGTTTTTT.

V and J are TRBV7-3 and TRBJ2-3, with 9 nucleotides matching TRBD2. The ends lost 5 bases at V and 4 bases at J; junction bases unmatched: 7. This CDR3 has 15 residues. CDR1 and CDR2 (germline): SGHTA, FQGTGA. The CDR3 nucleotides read TGTGCCAGCAGCGGGACAGCGGGGGGCCCAGATACGCAGTATTTT. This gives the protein CASSGTAGGPDTQYF.